Sequencing of this T cell receptor beta chain was carried out in a study of identical twins. Notes on the study in general: Within cord blood, abundant beta clonotypes carried fewer insertions, but memory repertoires showed no such trend.

This clonotype has ten or more counts. Its antigen is not identified. TCRdb re-called the 5' RACE reads through MiXCR, storing one row per CDR3 protein. The repertoire holds about 340,000 distinct CDR3 sequences, with 9% to 10% as singletons. V gave up 4 bases and J gave up 7 bases, with 7 bases separating them. The CDR3 is made up of 11 amino acids. The sequence was obtained from a woman in her 50s in good health. The chain has TRBV12-3 or TRBV12-4 and TRBJ1-1; tentative D call: TRBD1 (5 bases). The specimen was naive T cells sorted from blood. The CDR3 DNA reads TGTGCCAGCAGTTACAGGAATGAAGCTTTCTTT. It yields the protein CASSYRNEAFF.